This T cell receptor beta chain was sequenced in a study of long-term antiretroviral therapy in people with HIV. The overall study: Initial samples were collected about a decade before the 2015 immediate-ART recommendation.

Study observations and caveats: Clonal populations expanded prior to ART predominated within the repertoire at all time points.

An immunoSEQ assay, version v3.0, was performed at survey level. Assay: immunoSEQ multiplex PCR; the TCRdb copy retains only in-frame clones and omits some. This sample has roughly 28,000 clones, with approximately 89% found just once. The CDR3 totals 11 residues. Germline V gives CDR1 DFQATT, CDR2 SNEGSKA (reference sequence). With 2 bases removed from V and 6 bases from J, the gap between germline ends came to 4 bases. As regards this clone: Its target is unknown.

The receptor was isolated from a man between 18 and 29 years old with HIV. The genes are TRBV20-1 and TRBJ2-2; no clear D gene. The sample was unsorted PBMCs, taken 3.1 years after starting antiretroviral therapy. CDR3 in DNA: TGCAGTGCTAGATTTTCCGGGGAGCTGTTTTTT. Translation: CSARFSGELFF.